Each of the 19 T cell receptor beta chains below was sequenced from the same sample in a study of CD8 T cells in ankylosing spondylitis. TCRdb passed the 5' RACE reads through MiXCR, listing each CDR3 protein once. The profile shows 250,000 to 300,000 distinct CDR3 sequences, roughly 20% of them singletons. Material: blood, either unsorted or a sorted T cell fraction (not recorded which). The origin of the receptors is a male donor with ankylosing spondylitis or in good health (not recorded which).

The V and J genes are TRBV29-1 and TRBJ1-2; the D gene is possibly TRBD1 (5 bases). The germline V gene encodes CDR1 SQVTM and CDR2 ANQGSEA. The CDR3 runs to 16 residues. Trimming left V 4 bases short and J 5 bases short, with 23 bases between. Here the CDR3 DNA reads TGCAGCGTTGGGGAAGCGGGGCCTAACCTCCCATATGGCTACACCTTC. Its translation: CSVGEAGPNLPYGYTF.

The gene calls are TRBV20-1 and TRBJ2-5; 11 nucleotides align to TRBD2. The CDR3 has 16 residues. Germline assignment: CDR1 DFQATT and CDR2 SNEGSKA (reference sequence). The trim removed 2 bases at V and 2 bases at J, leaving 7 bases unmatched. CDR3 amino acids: CSARSPLAGGQETQYF. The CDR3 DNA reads TGCAGTGCTAGAAGCCCCCTAGCGGGGGGACAAGAGACCCAGTACTTC.

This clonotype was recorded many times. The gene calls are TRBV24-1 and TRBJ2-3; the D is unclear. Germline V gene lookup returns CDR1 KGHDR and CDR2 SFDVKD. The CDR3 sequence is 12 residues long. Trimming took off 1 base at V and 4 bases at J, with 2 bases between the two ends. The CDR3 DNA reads TGTGCCACCAGTGATTTACCAGATACGCAGTATTTT. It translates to CATSDLPDTQYF.

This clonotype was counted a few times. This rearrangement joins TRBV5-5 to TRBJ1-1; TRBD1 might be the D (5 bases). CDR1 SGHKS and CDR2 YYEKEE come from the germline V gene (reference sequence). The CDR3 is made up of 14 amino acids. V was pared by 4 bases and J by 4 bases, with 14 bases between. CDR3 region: CASSPRLGATEAFF. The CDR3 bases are TGTGCCAGCAGCCCCCGCCTCGGGGCCACTGAAGCTTTCTTT.

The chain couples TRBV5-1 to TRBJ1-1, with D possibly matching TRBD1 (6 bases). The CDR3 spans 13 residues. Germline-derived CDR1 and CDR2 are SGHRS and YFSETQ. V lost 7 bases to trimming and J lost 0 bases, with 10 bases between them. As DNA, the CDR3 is TGCGCCAGCCAGGGGCCGTTGAACACTGAAGCTTTCTTT. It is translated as CASQGPLNTEAFF. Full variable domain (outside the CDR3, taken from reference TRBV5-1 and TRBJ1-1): KAGVTQTPRYLIKTRGQQVTLSCSPISGHRSVSWYQQTPGQGLQFLFEYFSETQRNKGNFPGRFSGRQFSNSRSEMNVSTLELGDSALYLCASQGPLNTEAFFGQGTRLTVV.

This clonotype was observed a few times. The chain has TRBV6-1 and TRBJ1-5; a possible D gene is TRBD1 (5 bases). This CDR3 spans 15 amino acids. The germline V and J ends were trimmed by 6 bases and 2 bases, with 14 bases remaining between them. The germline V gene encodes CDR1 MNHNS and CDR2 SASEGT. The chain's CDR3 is CASRRDDYGNQPQHF. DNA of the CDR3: TGTGCCAGCAGAAGGGACGACTATGGCAATCAGCCCCAGCATTTT.

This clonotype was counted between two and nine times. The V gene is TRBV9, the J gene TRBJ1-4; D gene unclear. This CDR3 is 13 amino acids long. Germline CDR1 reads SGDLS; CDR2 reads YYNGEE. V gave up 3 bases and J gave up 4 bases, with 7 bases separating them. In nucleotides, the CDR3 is TGTGCCAGCAGCGAGACCCTTAATGAAAAACTGTTTTTT. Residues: CASSETLNEKLFF. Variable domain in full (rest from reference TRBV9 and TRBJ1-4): DSGVTQTPKHLITATGQRVTLRCSPRSGDLSVYWYQQSLDQGLQFLIQYYNGEERAKGNILERFSAQQFPDLHSELNLSSLELGDSALYFCASSETLNEKLFFGSGTQLSVL.

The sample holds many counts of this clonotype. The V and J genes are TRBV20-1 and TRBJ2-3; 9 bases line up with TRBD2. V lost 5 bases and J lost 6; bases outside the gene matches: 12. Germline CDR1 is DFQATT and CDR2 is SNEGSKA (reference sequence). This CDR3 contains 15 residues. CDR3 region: CSAGDGASGADTQYF. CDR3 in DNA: TGCAGTGCTGGGGATGGTGCTAGCGGGGCGGATACGCAGTATTTT.

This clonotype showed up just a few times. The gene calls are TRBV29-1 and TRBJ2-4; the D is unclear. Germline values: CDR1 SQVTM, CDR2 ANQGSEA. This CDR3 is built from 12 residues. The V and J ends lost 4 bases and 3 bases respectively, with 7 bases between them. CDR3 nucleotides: TGCAGCGTTGGGCGGAACAAAAACATTCAGTACTTC. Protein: CSVGRNKNIQYF.

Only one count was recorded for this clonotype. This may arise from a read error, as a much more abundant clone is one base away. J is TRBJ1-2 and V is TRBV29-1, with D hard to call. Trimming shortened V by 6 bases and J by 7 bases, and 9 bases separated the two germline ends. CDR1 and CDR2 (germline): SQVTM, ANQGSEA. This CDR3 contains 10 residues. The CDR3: CSVMAGGYTF. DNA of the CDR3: TGCAGCGTAATGGCGGGTGGCTACACCTTC.

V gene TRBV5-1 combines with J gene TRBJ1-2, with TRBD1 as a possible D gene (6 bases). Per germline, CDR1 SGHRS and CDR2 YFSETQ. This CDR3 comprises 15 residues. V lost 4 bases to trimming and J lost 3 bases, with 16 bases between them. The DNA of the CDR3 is TGCGCCAGCAGCCCGGACGGACAGACGGACTATGGCTACACCTTC. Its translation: CASSPDGQTDYGYTF.

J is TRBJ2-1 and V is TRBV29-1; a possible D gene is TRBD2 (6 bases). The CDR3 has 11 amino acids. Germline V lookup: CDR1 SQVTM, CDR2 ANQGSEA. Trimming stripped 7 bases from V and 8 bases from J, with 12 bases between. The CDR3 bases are TGCAGCGCGGGACTTCTCGATGAGCAGTTCTTC. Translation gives CSAGLLDEQFF.

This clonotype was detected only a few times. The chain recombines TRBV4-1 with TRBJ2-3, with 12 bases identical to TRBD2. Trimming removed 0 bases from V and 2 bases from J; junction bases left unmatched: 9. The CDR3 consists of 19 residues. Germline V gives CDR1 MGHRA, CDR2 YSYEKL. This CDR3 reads CASSQEGLAGNSVTDTQYF. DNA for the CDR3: TGCGCCAGCAGCCAAGAAGGACTAGCGGGAAACAGCGTCACAGATACGCAGTATTTT.

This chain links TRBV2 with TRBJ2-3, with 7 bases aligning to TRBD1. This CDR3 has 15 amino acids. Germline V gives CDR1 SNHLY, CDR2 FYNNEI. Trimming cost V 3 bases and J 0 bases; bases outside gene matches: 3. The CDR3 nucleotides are TGTGCCAGCAGTGAGACAGGGCTAAGCACAGATACGCAGTATTTT. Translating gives CASSETGLSTDTQYF.

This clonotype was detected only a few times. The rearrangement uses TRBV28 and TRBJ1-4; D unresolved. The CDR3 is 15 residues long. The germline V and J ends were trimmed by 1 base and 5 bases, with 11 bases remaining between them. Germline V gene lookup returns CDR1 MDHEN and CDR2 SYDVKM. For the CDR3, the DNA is TGTGCCAGCAGTTTATATCCGGGATCCAATGAAAAACTGTTTTTT. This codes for CASSLYPGSNEKLFF. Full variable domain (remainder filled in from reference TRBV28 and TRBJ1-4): DVKVTQSSRYLVKRTGEKVFLECVQDMDHENMFWYRQDPGLGLRLIYFSYDVKMKEKGDIPEGYSVSREKKERFSLILESASTNQTSMYLCASSLYPGSNEKLFFGSGTQLSVL.

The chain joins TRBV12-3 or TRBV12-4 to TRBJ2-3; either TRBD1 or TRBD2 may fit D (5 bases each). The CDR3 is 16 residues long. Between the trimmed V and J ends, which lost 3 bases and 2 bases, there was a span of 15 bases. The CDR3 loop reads CASSLKAGTFTDTQYF. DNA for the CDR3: TGTGCCAGCAGTTTGAAGGCCGGGACCTTCACAGATACGCAGTATTTT.

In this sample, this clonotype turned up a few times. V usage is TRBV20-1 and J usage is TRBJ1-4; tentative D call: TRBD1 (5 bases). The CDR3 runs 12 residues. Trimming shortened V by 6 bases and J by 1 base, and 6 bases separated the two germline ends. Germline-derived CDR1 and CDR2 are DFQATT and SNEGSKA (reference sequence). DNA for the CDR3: TGCAGTGCGGGGGAAACTAATGAAAAACTGTTTTTT. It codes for CSAGETNEKLFF.

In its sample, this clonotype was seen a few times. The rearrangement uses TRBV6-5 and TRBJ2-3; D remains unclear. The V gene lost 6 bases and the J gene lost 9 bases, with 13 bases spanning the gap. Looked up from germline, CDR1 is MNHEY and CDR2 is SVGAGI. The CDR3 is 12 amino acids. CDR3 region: CASRSGWETQYF. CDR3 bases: TGTGCCAGCAGATCCGGGTGGGAAACGCAGTATTTT.

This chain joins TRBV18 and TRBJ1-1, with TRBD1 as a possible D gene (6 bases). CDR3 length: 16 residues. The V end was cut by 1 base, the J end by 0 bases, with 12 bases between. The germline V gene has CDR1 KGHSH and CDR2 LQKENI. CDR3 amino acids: CASSPLTGTMNTEAFF. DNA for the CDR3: TGTGCCAGCTCACCACTGACAGGTACCATGAACACTGAAGCTTTCTTT.